Given below is one TCR beta chain in context. Its antigen is unidentified. Primers: 60 Vbeta forward and 13 Jbeta reverse. Some clones are missing from TCRdb's copy, which holds only in-frame ones; the method was immunoSEQ multiplex PCR. The profile covers around 150,000 clones, with approximately 83% appearing a single time and approximately 2.8% taken by the ten largest. These data are taken from a study of cytomegalovirus exposure and HLA in healthy donors. Study-level results: Accurate predictions that matched the HLA-A and HLA-B alleles of most subjects were reportedly made from TCR beta sequences. HLA restriction was apparent for most CMV-associated TCR beta chains in a later analysis.

The sample consisted of PBMCs. The TCR sequence derives from a male donor in good health and CMV-seronegative.

CDR3 region: CASSQDRLAAYEQYF. CDR3 DNA: TGCGCCAGCAGCCAAGATCGGCTAGCGGCCTACGAGCAGTACTTC. The chain links TRBV4-3 to TRBJ2-5; 7 bases agree with TRBD2. The J call may be in error: the DNA end matches TRBJ2-7 better. CDR1 and CDR2 (germline): LGHNA, YSLEER. The CDR3 runs 15 residues.